This T cell receptor beta chain appears in the sequencing data of a study of blood T cells in healthy people across ages. Every sample gave at least 5.5 micrograms of total RNA when it was extracted. Points from the study as a whole: Diversity estimated from one million T cells was considered an underestimate. CMV status of donors was unknown, possibly confounding expanded clonotype changes.

Remarks on this clonotype: No antigen is known for it.

V shed 6 bases and J 8 bases; nucleotides not matched to a gene: 6. The CDR3 runs to 14 residues. Looked up from germline, CDR1 is SGHTA and CDR2 is FQGNSA. A second about 7 to 11 cycle PCR used barcoded and J-beta primers. TCRdb redid the calling of the 5' RACE reads with MiXCR, one entry per CDR3 protein. The sample consists of hundreds of thousands of distinct CDR3 sequences, 55% to 70% of them appearing once. Sequenced input: blood. The receptor was derived from a man aged 30-40 years in good health. J is TRBJ1-6 and V is TRBV7-2; 8 bases match TRBD1. The CDR3 here is CASSYNRGDSPLHF. CDR3 sequence (DNA): TGTGCCAGCAGTTATAACAGGGGGGATTCACCCCTCCACTTT. The whole variable domain, filled in from reference TRBV7-2 and TRBJ1-6, reads GAGVSQSPSNKVTEKGKDVELRCDPISGHTALYWYRQSLGQGLEFLIYFQGNSAPDKSGLPSDRFSAERTGGSVSTLTIQRTQQEDSAVYLCASSYNRGDSPLHFGNGTRLTVT.